These 22 T cell receptor beta chains originate from one sample sequenced in a study of CD8 T cells in ankylosing spondylitis. Study-level findings and limits: What seemed typical of ankylosing spondylitis blood was a TCR beta motif built from several highly homologous variants.

MiXCR, run by TCRdb on the 5' RACE reads, gives a single entry per CDR3 protein. The data contain about 700,000 distinct CDR3 sequences, under 20% of them singletons. What these receptors recognize is not known. Sequencing input: blood, either unsorted or a sorted T cell fraction (not recorded which). Every receptor here comes from a male donor with ankylosing spondylitis.

In this sample, this clonotype turned up a few times. CDR3 amino acids: CASQTGGTSGYEQYF. The CDR3 DNA is TGTGCCAGCCAGACGGGAGGGACTAGCGGTTACGAGCAGTACTTC. The chain has TRBV3-1 and TRBJ2-7; 11 nucleotides agree with TRBD2. Germline V lookup: CDR1 LGHDT, CDR2 YNNKEL (reference sequence). After removal of 8 bases from V and 4 bases from J, the junction contained 10 bases not matched to a gene. The CDR3 extends over 15 amino acids.

Only a few counts were recorded for this clonotype. This chain joins TRBV12-3 or TRBV12-4 and TRBJ1-1, with D possibly TRBD1 on 6 matching bases. Trimming pared 6 bases from V and 3 bases from J, leaving 14 bases between. CDR3 length: 14 amino acids. CDR3: CASSREGDYTEAFF. The CDR3 coding sequence is TGTGCCAGCAGCCGCGAGGGGGACTACACTGAAGCTTTCTTT.

The V and J genes are TRBV6-2 or TRBV6-3 and TRBJ2-1; 13 bases fit TRBD2. Looked up from germline, CDR1 is MNHEY and CDR2 is SVGEGT. CDR3 size: 15 residues. Trimming took 6 bases from V and 8 from J; bases not matched to a gene: 7. The CDR3 reads CASSKGGLAGHEQFF. The CDR3 DNA is TGTGCCAGCAGCAAAGGGGGACTAGCGGGACATGAGCAGTTCTTC.

The chain links TRBV2 to TRBJ2-7; D perhaps matches TRBD1 (5 bases). Trimming cost V 4 bases and J 5 bases, with 15 bases left between them. The CDR3 runs to 14 residues. Germline-derived CDR1 and CDR2 are SNHLY and FYNNEI. The CDR3 spells CASSAARVRDEQYF. CDR3 bases: TGTGCCAGCAGTGCAGCCAGGGTACGCGACGAGCAGTACTTC.

The chain recombines TRBV11-2 with TRBJ1-2, with D maybe TRBD1 (6 bases). This CDR3 is built from 14 residues. V was cut by 7 bases and J by 4 bases, with 16 bases left in between. Per germline, CDR1 SGHAT and CDR2 FQNNGV. The CDR3 DNA is TGTGCCAGCACTCCGGGGGGGCCCGGCTATGGCTACACCTTC. Protein sequence: CASTPGGPGYGYTF.

The genes are TRBV5-1 and TRBJ1-2, with a weak D call TRBD1 (6 bases). V lost 2 bases and J lost 4, with 12 bases in between. The germline gives CDR1 SGHRS, CDR2 YFSETQ. This CDR3 region has 14 residues. The CDR3 loop is CASSFREGGYGYTF. The CDR3 coding sequence is TGCGCCAGCAGCTTCAGAGAGGGGGGCTATGGCTACACCTTC.

The chain is built from TRBV27 and TRBJ2-1, with 9 bases lining up with TRBD2. The J segment lost 9 bases and the V segment lost 8 bases, leaving 11 bases of the junction unmatched. The germline CDR1 and CDR2 sequences are MNHEY and SMNVEV (reference sequence). The CDR3 loop spans 14 amino acids. The DNA of the CDR3 is TGTGCCAGCTCAGGGGCTAGCGGGGCTCTTGAGCAGTTCTTC. Protein product: CASSGASGALEQFF.

This clonotype was seen a handful of times. The DNA of the CDR3 is TGTGCCAGCAGCGTAGTGGATCCCGGGGAGCTGTTTTTT. This gives the protein CASSVVDPGELFF. V gene TRBV5-6 combines with J gene TRBJ2-2; D is unresolved. This CDR3 spans 13 amino acids. With 4 bases removed from V and 6 bases from J, the gap between germline ends came to 10 bases. CDR1 and CDR2 (germline): SGHDT, YYEEEE.

This clonotype was detected only a few times. The chain employs TRBV3-1 and TRBJ1-2, with D tentatively TRBD1 (6 bases). The CDR3 is made up of 16 amino acids. In germline, CDR1 is LGHDT, CDR2 YNNKEL (reference sequence). Trimming cost V 0 bases and J 4 bases, with 15 bases left between them. For the CDR3, the DNA is TGTGCCAGCAGCCAAGACCATCTCCCAGGGGTCTATGGCTACACCTTC. The encoded protein is CASSQDHLPGVYGYTF.

There are a few counts of this clonotype. The chain carries TRBV29-1 and TRBJ2-7; D may be TRBD2 (6 bases). Per the germline V gene, CDR1 is SQVTM and CDR2 is ANQGSEA. This CDR3 is 12 amino acids long. The V end lost 7 bases, the J end lost 4 bases, and 14 bases lay between the germline ends. In nucleotides, the CDR3 is TGCAGCGGTGGCTCGGGGGAATACGAGCAGTACTTC. Protein: CSGGSGEYEQYF.

The chain combines TRBV7-2 with TRBJ1-6, with D unresolved. The length of the CDR3 is 13 residues. In germline, CDR1 is SGHTA, CDR2 FQGNSA. V lost 1 base and J lost 8, with 6 bases in between. This CDR3 reads CASSLDDYSPLHF. The CDR3 coding sequence is TGTGCCAGCAGCTTAGACGACTATTCACCCCTCCACTTT.

V gene TRBV7-8 combines with J gene TRBJ1-1; D gene ambiguous. This CDR3 contains 13 residues. V dropped 7 bases and J dropped 0 bases, with 9 bases sitting between them. Per the germline V gene, CDR1 is SGHVS and CDR2 is FQNEAQ. The CDR3 nucleotides are TGTGCCAGCAATGGCAGGTTGAACACTGAAGCTTTCTTT. It translates to CASNGRLNTEAFF.

The J gene is TRBJ2-1, the V gene TRBV30; 13 nucleotides agree with TRBD2. The CDR3 totals 17 residues. The germline V gene has CDR1 GTSNPN and CDR2 SVGIG (reference sequence). The junction had 11 bases not matched to a gene; V was cut back by 1 base and J by 8 bases. CDR3: CAWSDSGLAGRWDEQFF. The CDR3 coding sequence is TGTGCCTGGAGTGATTCGGGACTAGCGGGACGGTGGGATGAGCAGTTCTTC.

The chain uses TRBV6-1 and TRBJ1-5, with TRBD1 matching over 7 bases. V dropped 10 bases and J dropped 5; count of bases not matched to a gene: 11. Germline V gene sequence: CDR1 MNHNS, CDR2 SASEGT. CDR3 length: 14 residues. The CDR3 nucleotides are TGTGCCACCGCGTTCAGGGGGAACGATCAGCCCCAGCATTTT. This gives the protein CATAFRGNDQPQHF.

This chain links TRBV20-1 with TRBJ2-2; the match to TRBD2 covers 13 bases. J lost 8 bases, V lost 6 bases, and 15 bases had no gene match. Germline V gene data show CDR1 as DFQATT and CDR2 as SNEGSKA (reference sequence). This CDR3 spans 17 amino acids. Here the CDR3 DNA reads TGCAGTGCGCCTCAAGTGGTAGGACTAGCGGGAGCTGGGGAGCTGTTTTTT. It yields the protein CSAPQVVGLAGAGELFF.

The chain recombines TRBV20-1 with TRBJ2-1; D gene uncertain. CDR1 is DFQATT and CDR2 is SNEGSKA in the germline V gene (reference sequence). The CDR3 runs 12 residues. V lost 2 bases and J lost 5, with 7 bases in between. In DNA form, the CDR3 reads TGCAGTGCTAGAAAGGGCAACAATGAGCAGTTCTTC. This encodes CSARKGNNEQFF.

J is TRBJ1-2 and V is TRBV27; weak D call: TRBD1 (6 bases). Germline loops: CDR1 MNHEY, CDR2 SMNVEV (reference sequence). The CDR3 is made up of 17 amino acids. Trimming removed 4 bases at V and 4 bases at J, with 22 bases between. This CDR3 is CASSSTHTGSTGYGYTF. Here the CDR3 DNA reads TGTGCCAGCAGTTCCACCCACACAGGGTCGACTGGCTATGGCTACACCTTC.

The chain is built from TRBV27 and TRBJ1-4; TRBD1 aligns across 10 bases. Germline values: CDR1 MNHEY, CDR2 SMNVEV (reference sequence). The J segment lost 8 bases and the V segment lost 4 bases, leaving 4 bases of the junction unmatched. CDR3 length equals 14 residues. The CDR3 sequence: CASSYDRGQEKLFF. The CDR3 nucleotides read TGTGCCAGCAGTTACGACAGGGGGCAAGAAAAACTGTTTTTT.

The chain links TRBV5-1 to TRBJ1-1; D perhaps matches TRBD1 (6 bases). Germline V gene data show CDR1 as SGHRS and CDR2 as YFSETQ. There are 14 residues in the CDR3. Trimming shortened V by 4 bases and J by 4 bases, and 14 bases separated the two germline ends. The CDR3, as DNA: TGCGCCAGCAGCGTGGACCCAGGGGTCACTGAAGCTTTCTTT. Protein: CASSVDPGVTEAFF.

The V and J genes are TRBV7-3 and TRBJ1-1; D not resolved. V was clipped by 4 bases and J by 2 bases, with 20 bases between them. This CDR3 comprises 17 residues. The germline V gene has CDR1 SGHTA and CDR2 FQGTGA. In nucleotides, the CDR3 is TGTGCCAGCAGCTCCCGTAGACCCAACGAACCTAACACTGAAGCTTTCTTT. As protein: CASSSRRPNEPNTEAFF.

The rearrangement uses TRBV5-6 and TRBJ2-3; unclear D gene. CDR1 is SGHDT and CDR2 is YYEEEE in the germline V gene. Trimming shortened V by 4 bases and J by 6 bases, and 15 bases separated the two germline ends. This CDR3 spans 14 amino acids. The CDR3 protein is CASSQLDRVDTQYF. For the CDR3, the DNA is TGTGCCAGCAGCCAGCTTGATCGGGTCGATACGCAGTATTTT.

The chain has TRBV30 and TRBJ2-1; D is uncertain. The CDR3 runs to 13 residues. CDR1 is GTSNPN and CDR2 is SVGIG in the germline V gene (reference sequence). Trimming left V 1 base short and J 5 bases short, with 9 bases between. The CDR3 loop is CAWSDATHNEQFF. The CDR3 region has the DNA TGTGCCTGGAGTGACGCTACTCACAATGAGCAGTTCTTC. Using reference TRBV30 and TRBJ2-1 for the parts outside the CDR3, the full variable domain is SQTIHQWPATLVQPVGSPLSLECTVEGTSNPNLYWYRQAAGRGLQLLFYSVGIGQISSEVPQNLSASRPQDRQFILSSKKLLLSDSGFYLCAWSDATHNEQFFGPGTRLTVL.